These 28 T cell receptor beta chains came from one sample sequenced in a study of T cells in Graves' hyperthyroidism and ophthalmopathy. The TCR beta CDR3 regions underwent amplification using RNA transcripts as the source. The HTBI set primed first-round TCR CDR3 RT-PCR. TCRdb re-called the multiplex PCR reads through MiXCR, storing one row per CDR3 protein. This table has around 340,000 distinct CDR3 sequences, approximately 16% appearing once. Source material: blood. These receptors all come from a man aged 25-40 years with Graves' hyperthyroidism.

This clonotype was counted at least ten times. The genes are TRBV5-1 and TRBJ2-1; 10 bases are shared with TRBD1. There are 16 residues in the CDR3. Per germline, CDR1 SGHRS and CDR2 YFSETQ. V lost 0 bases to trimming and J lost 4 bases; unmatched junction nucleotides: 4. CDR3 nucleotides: TGCGCCAGCAGCTTGGAGGGGACAGGGGTTTACAATGAGCAGTTCTTC. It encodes CASSLEGTGVYNEQFF.

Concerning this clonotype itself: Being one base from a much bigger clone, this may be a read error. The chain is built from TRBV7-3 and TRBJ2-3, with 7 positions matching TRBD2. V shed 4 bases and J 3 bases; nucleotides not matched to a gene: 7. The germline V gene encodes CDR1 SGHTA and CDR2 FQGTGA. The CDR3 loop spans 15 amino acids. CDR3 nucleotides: TGTGCCAGCAGCTCAGAAGGACTAGTGACAGATACGCAGTATTTT. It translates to CASSSEGLVTDTQYF.

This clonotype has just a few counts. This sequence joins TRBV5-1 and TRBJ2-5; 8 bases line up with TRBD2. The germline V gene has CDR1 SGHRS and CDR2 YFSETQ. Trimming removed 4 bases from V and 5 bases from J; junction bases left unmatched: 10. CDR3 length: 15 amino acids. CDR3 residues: CASSLSGSPRETQYF. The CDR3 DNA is TGCGCCAGCAGCCTCAGCGGGAGTCCAAGGGAGACCCAGTACTTC.

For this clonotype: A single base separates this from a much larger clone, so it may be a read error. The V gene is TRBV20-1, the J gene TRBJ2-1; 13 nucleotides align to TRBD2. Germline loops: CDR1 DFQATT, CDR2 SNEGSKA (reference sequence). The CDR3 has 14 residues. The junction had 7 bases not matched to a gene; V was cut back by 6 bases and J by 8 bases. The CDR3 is CSAHRLAGGYEQFF. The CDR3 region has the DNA TGCAGTGCCCACCGACTAGCGGGAGGCTATGAGCAGTTCTTC.

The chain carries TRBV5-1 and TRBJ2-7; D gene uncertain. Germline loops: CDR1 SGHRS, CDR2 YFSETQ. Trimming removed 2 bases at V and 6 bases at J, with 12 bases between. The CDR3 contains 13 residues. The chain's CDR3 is CASSFLPHSEQYF. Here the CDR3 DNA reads TGCGCCAGCAGCTTTTTACCGCATAGCGAGCAGTACTTC.

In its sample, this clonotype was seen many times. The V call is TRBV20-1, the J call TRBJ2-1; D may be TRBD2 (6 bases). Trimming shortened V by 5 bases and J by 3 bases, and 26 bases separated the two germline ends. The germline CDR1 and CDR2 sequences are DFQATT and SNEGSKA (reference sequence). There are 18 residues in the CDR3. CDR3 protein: CSARIASNRDLSYNEQFF. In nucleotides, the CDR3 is TGCAGTGCTCGAATAGCGTCGAACCGGGACTTAAGCTACAATGAGCAGTTCTTC.

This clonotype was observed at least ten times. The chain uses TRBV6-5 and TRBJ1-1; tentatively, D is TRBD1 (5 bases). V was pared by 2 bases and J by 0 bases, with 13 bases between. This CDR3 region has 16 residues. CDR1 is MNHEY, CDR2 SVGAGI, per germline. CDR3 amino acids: CASSYDGGAMNTEAFF. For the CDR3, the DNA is TGTGCCAGCAGTTACGACGGGGGAGCCATGAACACTGAAGCTTTCTTT.

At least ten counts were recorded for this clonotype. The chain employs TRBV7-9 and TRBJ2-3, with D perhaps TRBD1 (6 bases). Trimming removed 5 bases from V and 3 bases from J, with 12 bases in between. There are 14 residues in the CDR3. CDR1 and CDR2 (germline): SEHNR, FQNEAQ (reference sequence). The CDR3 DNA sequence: TGTGCCAGCAGCGATCAGGGGTGGACAGATACGCAGTATTTT. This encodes CASSDQGWTDTQYF.

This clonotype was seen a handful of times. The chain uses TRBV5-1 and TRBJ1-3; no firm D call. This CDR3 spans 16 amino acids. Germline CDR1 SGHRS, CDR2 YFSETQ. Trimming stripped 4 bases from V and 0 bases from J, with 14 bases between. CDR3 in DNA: TGCGCCAGCAGCCCGGTTTATGTTAGCTCTGGAAACACCATATATTTT. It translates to CASSPVYVSSGNTIYF.

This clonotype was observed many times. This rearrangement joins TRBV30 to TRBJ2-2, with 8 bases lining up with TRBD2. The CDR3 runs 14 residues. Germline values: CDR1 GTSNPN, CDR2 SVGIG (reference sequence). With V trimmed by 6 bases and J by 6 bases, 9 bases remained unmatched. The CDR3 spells CACTAPGRAGELFF. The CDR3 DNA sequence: TGTGCCTGCACCGCCCCCGGGAGGGCCGGGGAGCTGTTTTTT.

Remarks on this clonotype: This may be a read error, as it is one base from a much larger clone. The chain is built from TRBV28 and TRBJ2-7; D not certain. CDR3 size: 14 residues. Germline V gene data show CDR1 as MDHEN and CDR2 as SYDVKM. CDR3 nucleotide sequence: TGTGCCAGCAGTGTGCTCAGGACGGGCCACGAGCGGTACTTC. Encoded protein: CASSVLRTGHERYF. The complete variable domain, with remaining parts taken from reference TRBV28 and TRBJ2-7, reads DVKVTQSSRYLVKRTGEKVFLECVQDMDHENMFWYRQDPGLGLRLIYFSYDVKMKEKGDIPEGYSVSREKKERFSLILESASTNQTSMYLCASSVLRTGHERYFGPGTRLTVT.

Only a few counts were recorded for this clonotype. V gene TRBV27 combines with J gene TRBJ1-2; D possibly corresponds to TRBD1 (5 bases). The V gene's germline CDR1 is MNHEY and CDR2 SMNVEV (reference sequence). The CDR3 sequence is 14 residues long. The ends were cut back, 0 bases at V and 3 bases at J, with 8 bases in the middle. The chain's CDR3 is CASSLSRGDYGYTF. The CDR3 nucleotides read TGTGCCAGCAGTTTATCGAGGGGTGACTATGGCTACACCTTC.

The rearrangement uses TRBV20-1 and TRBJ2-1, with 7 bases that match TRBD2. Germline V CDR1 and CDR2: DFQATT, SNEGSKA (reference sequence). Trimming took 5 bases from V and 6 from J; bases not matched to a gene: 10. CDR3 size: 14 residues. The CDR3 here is CSAPVAGDVNEQFF. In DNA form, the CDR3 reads TGCAGTGCTCCCGTGGCGGGAGACGTCAATGAGCAGTTCTTC.

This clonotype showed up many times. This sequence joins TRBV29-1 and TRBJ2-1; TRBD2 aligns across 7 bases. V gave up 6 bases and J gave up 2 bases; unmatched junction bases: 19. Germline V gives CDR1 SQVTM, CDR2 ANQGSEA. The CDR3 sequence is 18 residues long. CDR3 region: CSVGEGQGSSWAYNEQFF. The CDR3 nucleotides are TGCAGCGTCGGGGAGGGGCAGGGTTCGAGTTGGGCCTACAATGAGCAGTTCTTC.

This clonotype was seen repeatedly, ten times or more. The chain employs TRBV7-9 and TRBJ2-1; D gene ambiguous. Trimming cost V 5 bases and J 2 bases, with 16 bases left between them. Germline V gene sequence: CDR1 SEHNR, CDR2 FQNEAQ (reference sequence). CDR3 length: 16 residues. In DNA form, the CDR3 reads TGTGCCAGCAGCCCCCGGACGGTTGGGACCTACAATGAGCAGTTCTTC. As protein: CASSPRTVGTYNEQFF.

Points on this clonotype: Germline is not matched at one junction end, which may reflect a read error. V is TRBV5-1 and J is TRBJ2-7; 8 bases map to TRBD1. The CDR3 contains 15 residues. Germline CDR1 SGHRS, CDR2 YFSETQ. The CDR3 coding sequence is TGCGCCAGCAGCCCGGAGGGGACAGGATCCCTCGAGCCGTACTTC. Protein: CASSPEGTGSLEPYF.

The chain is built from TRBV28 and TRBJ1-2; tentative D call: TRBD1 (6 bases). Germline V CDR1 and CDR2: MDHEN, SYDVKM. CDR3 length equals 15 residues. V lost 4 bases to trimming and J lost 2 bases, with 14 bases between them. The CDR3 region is CASSSPGTGNYGYTF. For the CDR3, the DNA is TGTGCCAGCAGTTCCCCAGGAACAGGGAACTATGGCTACACCTTC.

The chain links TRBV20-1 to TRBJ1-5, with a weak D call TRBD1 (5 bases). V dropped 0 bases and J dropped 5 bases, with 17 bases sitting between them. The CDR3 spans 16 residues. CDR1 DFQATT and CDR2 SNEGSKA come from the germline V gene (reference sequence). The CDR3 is CSARDHRGRIDQPQHF. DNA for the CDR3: TGCAGTGCTAGAGATCATCGGGGGAGGATAGATCAGCCCCAGCATTTT.

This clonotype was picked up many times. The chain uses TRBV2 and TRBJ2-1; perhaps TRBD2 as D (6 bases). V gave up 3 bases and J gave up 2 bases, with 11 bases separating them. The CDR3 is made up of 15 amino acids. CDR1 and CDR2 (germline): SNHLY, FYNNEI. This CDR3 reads CASSDELAPYNEQFF. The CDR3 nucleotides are TGTGCCAGCAGTGATGAGCTAGCGCCCTACAATGAGCAGTTCTTC.

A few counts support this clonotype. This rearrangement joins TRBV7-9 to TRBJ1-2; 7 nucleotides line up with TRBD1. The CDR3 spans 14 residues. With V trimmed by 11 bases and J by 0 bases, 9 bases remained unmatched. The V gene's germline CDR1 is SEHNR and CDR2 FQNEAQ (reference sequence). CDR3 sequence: CAAGGVTTNYGYTF. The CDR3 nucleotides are TGTGCCGCAGGGGGGGTAACCACTAACTATGGCTACACCTTC.

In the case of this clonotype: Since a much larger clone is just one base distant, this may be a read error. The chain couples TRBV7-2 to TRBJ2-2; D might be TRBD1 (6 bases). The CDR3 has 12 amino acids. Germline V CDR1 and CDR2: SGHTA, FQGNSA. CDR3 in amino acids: CASSFNRGGASF. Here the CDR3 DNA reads TGTGCCAGCAGCTTCAACAGAGGGGGAGCTTCCTTT.

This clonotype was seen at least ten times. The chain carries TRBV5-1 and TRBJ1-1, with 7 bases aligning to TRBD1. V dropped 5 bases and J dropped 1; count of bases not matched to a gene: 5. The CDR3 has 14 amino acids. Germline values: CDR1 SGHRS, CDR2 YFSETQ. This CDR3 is CASRQGGQNTEAFF. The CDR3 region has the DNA TGCGCCAGCAGGCAAGGGGGCCAGAACACTGAAGCTTTCTTT.

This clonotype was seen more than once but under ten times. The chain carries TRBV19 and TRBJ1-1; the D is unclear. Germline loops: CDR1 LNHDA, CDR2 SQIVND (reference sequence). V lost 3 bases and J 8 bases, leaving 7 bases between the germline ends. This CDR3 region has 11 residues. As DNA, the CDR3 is TGTGCCAGTAGTATGTGGAGGGAAGCTTTCTTT. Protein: CASSMWREAFF.

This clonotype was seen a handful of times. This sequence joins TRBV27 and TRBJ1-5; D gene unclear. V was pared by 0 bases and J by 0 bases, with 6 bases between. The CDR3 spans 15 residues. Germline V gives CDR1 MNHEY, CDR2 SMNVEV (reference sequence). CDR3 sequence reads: CASSLSWNSNQPQHF. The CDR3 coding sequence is TGTGCCAGCAGTTTATCCTGGAATAGCAATCAGCCCCAGCATTTT.

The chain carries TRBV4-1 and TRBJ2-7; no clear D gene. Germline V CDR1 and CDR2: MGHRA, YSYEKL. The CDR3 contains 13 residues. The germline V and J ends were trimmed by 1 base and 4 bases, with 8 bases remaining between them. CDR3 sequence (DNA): TGCGCCAGCAGCCAAGTTTCACTTTACGAGCAGTACTTC. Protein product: CASSQVSLYEQYF.

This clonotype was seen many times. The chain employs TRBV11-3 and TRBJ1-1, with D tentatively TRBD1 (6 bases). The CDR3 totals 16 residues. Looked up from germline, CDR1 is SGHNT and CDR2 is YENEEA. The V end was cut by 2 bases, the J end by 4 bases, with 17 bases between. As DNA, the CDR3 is TGTGCCAGCAGCTTACCCCTTGGACAGAGAAGCACTGAAGCTTTCTTT. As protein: CASSLPLGQRSTEAFF.

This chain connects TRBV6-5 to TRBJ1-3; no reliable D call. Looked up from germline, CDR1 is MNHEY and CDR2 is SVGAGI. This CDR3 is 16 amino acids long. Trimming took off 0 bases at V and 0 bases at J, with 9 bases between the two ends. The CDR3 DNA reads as TGTGCCAGCAGTTACTCGAAATGGAGCTCTGGAAACACCATATATTTT. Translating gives CASSYSKWSSGNTIYF.

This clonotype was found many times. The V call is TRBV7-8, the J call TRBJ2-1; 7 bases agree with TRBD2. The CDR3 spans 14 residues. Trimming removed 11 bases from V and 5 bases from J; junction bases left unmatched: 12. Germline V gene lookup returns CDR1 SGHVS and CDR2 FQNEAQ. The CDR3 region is CAVSELAANNEQFF. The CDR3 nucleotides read TGTGCCGTGTCCGAGCTAGCGGCCAACAATGAGCAGTTCTTC. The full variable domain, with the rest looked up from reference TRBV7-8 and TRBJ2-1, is GAGVSQSPRYKVAKRGQDVALRCDPISGHVSLFWYQQALGQGPEFLTYFQNEAQLDKSGLPSDRFFAERPEGSVSTLKIQRTQQEDSAVYLCAVSELAANNEQFFGPGTRLTVL.